This record looks at one T cell receptor (beta chain) sequence and its context. No antigen is known for it. The CDR3 contains 15 residues. Trimming shortened V by 1 base and J by 7 bases, and 13 bases separated the two germline ends. Germline assignment: CDR1 LNHDA and CDR2 SQIVND (reference sequence). These data come from a study of T cell clonotyping in hematopoietic cell transplantation. Study-level results: Graft donor and pretransplant recipient Inverse Simpson Index values predicted broader posttransplant TCR diversity.

This table comes from immunoSEQ multiplex PCR, and its TCRdb copy is limited to in-frame clones, with some not included. Here the sample spans 13,000 or so clones, around 90% being singletons. The specimen was PBMCs, collected 100 days after allogeneic stem cell transplant. This sequence was found in a female patient aged 45-60 years who had an allogeneic stem cell transplant from an unrelated donor, so the T cells may come from the graft donor. Some clones in this sample may be carry-over from other donors' samples. V usage is TRBV19 and J usage is TRBJ2-2; possible D gene TRBD1, 6 bases. The CDR3 coding sequence is TGTGCCAGTAGTATAGGTCAGGGGACGGGCGGGGAGCTGTTTTTT. This encodes CASSIGQGTGGELFF.